The 18 T cell receptor beta chains listed next were all sequenced from one sample in a study of cytomegalovirus exposure and HLA in healthy donors. The PCR ran on 60 Vbeta and 13 Jbeta primers. Profiling relied on immunoSEQ multiplex PCR, and the TCRdb table lists in-frame clones only, not all of them. In the table there are under 200,000 clones, 78% of which are singletons. Sequences were obtained from PBMCs. These receptor sequences come from a woman aged 40 to 50 in good health and CMV-seronegative.

The sample holds one count of this clone. This chain connects TRBV7-8 to TRBJ2-4; 7 bases align to TRBD1. The CDR3 sequence is 15 residues long. CDR1 and CDR2 (germline): SGHVS, FQNEAQ. V dropped 5 bases and J dropped 0; count of bases not matched to a gene: 4. Here the CDR3 DNA reads TGTGCCAGCAGCATGACAGGGCTAGCCAAAAACATTCAGTACTTC. Translated: CASSMTGLAKNIQYF.

The chain has TRBV7-9 and TRBJ2-3; D possibly corresponds to TRBD1 (5 bases). The CDR3 is made up of 16 amino acids. Trimming left V 3 bases short and J 3 bases short, with 16 bases between. CDR1 and CDR2 from the germline V gene are SEHNR and FQNEAQ (reference sequence). CDR3 residues: CASSFSLRGSTDTQYF. The CDR3 DNA follows: TGTGCCAGCAGCTTCTCTCTTAGGGGCTCGACAGATACGCAGTATTTT.

The chain couples TRBV18 to TRBJ1-1, with TRBD1 matching 10 bases. The germline CDR1 and CDR2 sequences are KGHSH and LQKENI. The CDR3 is 16 residues long. Germline trimming cut 4 bases from V and 3 bases from J; bases unmatched to any gene: 8. The CDR3, as DNA: TGTGCCAGCTCACTACAGACAGGGGGCGCGGACACTGAAGCTTTCTTT. Translated, it gives CASSLQTGGADTEAFF.

This chain links TRBV28 with TRBJ1-6; TRBD1 matches at 8 bases. This CDR3 is 14 amino acids long. J was trimmed by 7 bases and V by 8 bases; bases with no gene match: 7. Germline V gives CDR1 MDHEN, CDR2 SYDVKM. This CDR3 reads CASGEGQVNSPLHF. The DNA of the CDR3 is TGTGCCAGCGGCGAGGGACAGGTAAATTCACCCCTCCACTTT.

The V gene is TRBV5-1, the J gene TRBJ2-1; TRBD2 matches 7 bases. This CDR3 is 18 amino acids long. Germline CDR1 reads SGHRS; CDR2 reads YFSETQ. The J segment lost 8 bases and the V segment lost 0 bases, leaving 17 bases of the junction unmatched. Written as DNA, the CDR3 is TGCGCCAGCAGCTTGGGACTTGGCGGGGGAGCCCTGAAGGATGAGCAGTTCTTC. Residues: CASSLGLGGGALKDEQFF.

The V call is TRBV4-1, the J call TRBJ1-4, with 9 bases that match TRBD1. Trimming at V came to 0 bases and at J to 8 bases, leaving 4 bases not matched to a gene. The CDR3 sequence is 15 residues long. Per the germline V gene, CDR1 is MGHRA and CDR2 is YSYEKL. The CDR3 DNA is TGCGCCAGCAGCCAAGAAGGACAGGGGCAAGAAAAACTGTTTTTT. Translated, it gives CASSQEGQGQEKLFF.

In this sample, this clone turned up once. The chain carries TRBV7-9 and TRBJ1-4, with a weak D call TRBD1 (5 bases). Germline CDR1 SEHNR, CDR2 FQNEAQ (reference sequence). The CDR3 is 14 amino acids. V was cut by 2 bases and J by 7 bases, with 11 bases left in between. The CDR3 nucleotides read TGTGCCAGCAGCTTAACCCAGGGTTCTGAAAAACTGTTTTTT. Its translation is CASSLTQGSEKLFF. The entire variable domain, with the rest obtained from reference TRBV7-9 and TRBJ1-4, is as follows: DTGVSQNPRHKITKRGQNVTFRCDPISEHNRLYWYRQTLGQGPEFLTYFQNEAQLEKSRLLSDRFSAERPKGSFSTLEIQRTEQGDSAMYLCASSLTQGSEKLFFGSGTQLSVL.

This sequence joins TRBV27 and TRBJ2-1; 12 bases map to TRBD2. V gave up 6 bases and J gave up 4 bases; unmatched junction bases: 10. The CDR3 runs 17 residues. Germline CDR1 is MNHEY and CDR2 is SMNVEV (reference sequence). The CDR3 sequence: CASSTLAGGLPYNEQFF. The CDR3 DNA follows: TGTGCCAGCAGCACTCTAGCGGGGGGGCTCCCTTACAATGAGCAGTTCTTC.

V and J are TRBV5-1 and TRBJ1-2, with 9 bases fitting TRBD1. V lost 0 bases, J lost 8 bases, and 14 bases stayed unmatched. CDR1 and CDR2 (germline): SGHRS, YFSETQ. This CDR3 spans 17 amino acids. The CDR3 sequence is CASSLAIRQGVREGYTF. CDR3 nucleotides: TGCGCCAGCAGCTTGGCCATTCGACAGGGGGTTAGAGAGGGCTACACCTTC.

V is TRBV29-1 and J is TRBJ1-1; perhaps TRBD1 as D (5 bases). The CDR3 runs 13 residues. In germline, CDR1 is SQVTM, CDR2 ANQGSEA. V dropped 4 bases and J dropped 0 bases, with 9 bases sitting between them. CDR3 sequence (DNA): TGCAGCGTTGCGGGGGTTCTGAACACTGAAGCTTTCTTT. As protein: CSVAGVLNTEAFF.

This chain connects TRBV7-9 to TRBJ2-7; the match to TRBD1 covers 7 bases. Trimming removed 4 bases from V and 5 bases from J; junction bases left unmatched: 17. Germline lookup yields CDR1 SEHNR and CDR2 FQNEAQ (reference sequence). This CDR3 spans 17 amino acids. The CDR3 DNA reads as TGTGCCAGCAGCTCCCCCGCTGAGGGGGCGCGTTTGAACGAGCAGTACTTC. It translates to CASSSPAEGARLNEQYF. Looking up the rest from reference TRBV7-9 and TRBJ2-7 gives the full variable domain: DTGVSQNPRHKITKRGQNVTFRCDPISEHNRLYWYRQTLGQGPEFLTYFQNEAQLEKSRLLSDRFSAERPKGSFSTLEIQRTEQGDSAMYLCASSSPAEGARLNEQYFGPGTRLTVT.

This rearrangement joins TRBV5-1 to TRBJ2-7; possible D gene TRBD1, 6 bases. With 6 bases removed from V and 5 bases from J, the gap between germline ends came to 24 bases. The CDR3 covers 16 residues. Germline CDR1 SGHRS, CDR2 YFSETQ. DNA of the CDR3: TGCGCCAGCATGGTACAGGGACCGCCTAGAGTCCACGAGCAGTACTTC. Protein product: CASMVQGPPRVHEQYF. Together with reference TRBV5-1 and TRBJ2-7, the CDR3 gives the full variable domain: KAGVTQTPRYLIKTRGQQVTLSCSPISGHRSVSWYQQTPGQGLQFLFEYFSETQRNKGNFPGRFSGRQFSNSRSEMNVSTLELGDSALYLCASMVQGPPRVHEQYFGPGTRLTVT.

This clone was detected only once. The V call is TRBV7-9, the J call TRBJ1-5; D remains unclear. Trimming removed 4 bases from V and 6 bases from J, with 22 bases in between. CDR3 length: 17 amino acids. Germline assignment: CDR1 SEHNR and CDR2 FQNEAQ (reference sequence). The CDR3 is CASSSTQRHPLTQPQHF. The CDR3 coding sequence is TGTGCCAGCAGCTCCACCCAGAGACACCCCCTAACTCAGCCCCAGCATTTT.

The chain couples TRBV10-2 to TRBJ1-1, with D unclear. The CDR3 length is 14 residues. Germline values: CDR1 WSHSY, CDR2 SAAADI. Trimming removed 4 bases from V and 2 bases from J, with 11 bases in between. As DNA, the CDR3 is TGCGCCAGCAGTGCCCAACAGTCCAACACTGAAGCTTTCTTT. Protein product: CASSAQQSNTEAFF.

This clone has a single count. V and J are TRBV12-5 and TRBJ2-1; D is unclear. Germline V lookup: CDR1 LGHNT, CDR2 FRNRAP. The CDR3 is 17 amino acids. V was shortened by 1 base and J by 0 bases, with 13 bases between the two germline ends. CDR3 residues: CASGLAPTVSSYNEQFF. CDR3 nucleotides: TGTGCTAGTGGTTTGGCCCCCACGGTTAGCTCCTACAATGAGCAGTTCTTC.

The chain employs TRBV9 and TRBJ2-6; a possible D gene is TRBD1 (5 bases). From germline, CDR1 is SGDLS and CDR2 YYNGEE. Trimming removed 3 bases from V and 3 bases from J, with 19 bases in between. The CDR3 totals 18 residues. The CDR3 sequence is CASSGAASGASGANVLTF. Written as DNA, the CDR3 is TGTGCCAGCAGCGGGGCGGCGAGTGGGGCGAGTGGGGCCAACGTCCTGACTTTC.

J is TRBJ1-3 and V is TRBV28, with D maybe TRBD1 (6 bases). The V gene's germline CDR1 is MDHEN and CDR2 SYDVKM. There are 16 residues in the CDR3. V lost 6 bases, J lost 2 bases, and 17 bases lay in between. The CDR3 sequence is CASSHTRTVAGNTIYF. The CDR3 DNA is TGTGCCAGCAGCCACACCCGGACAGTGGCTGGAAACACCATATATTTT.

The gene calls are TRBV7-9 and TRBJ1-1; 9 nucleotides line up with TRBD1. Germline loops: CDR1 SEHNR, CDR2 FQNEAQ (reference sequence). There are 16 residues in the CDR3. V lost 3 bases to trimming and J lost 1 base; unmatched junction nucleotides: 6. The CDR3 bases are TGTGCCAGCAGCTTGGATCCGGGACAGGGGAACACTGAAGCTTTCTTT. Translating gives CASSLDPGQGNTEAFF. Using reference TRBV7-9 and TRBJ1-1 for the parts outside the CDR3, the full variable domain is DTGVSQNPRHKITKRGQNVTFRCDPISEHNRLYWYRQTLGQGPEFLTYFQNEAQLEKSRLLSDRFSAERPKGSFSTLEIQRTEQGDSAMYLCASSLDPGQGNTEAFFGQGTRLTVV.